The 20 T cell receptor beta chains below all came from one sample that was sequenced in a study of read filtering for tumor transcriptome and immune sequencing. Molecular barcoded adaptors covering alpha/delta and beta/gamma chains were used on roughly 370 ng RNA. TCRdb passed the reads through MiXCR, listing each CDR3 protein once. The table records tens of thousands of distinct CDR3 sequences, under 25% of them present only once. Specimen: a population of CD138-negative cells sorted from bone marrow. The receptor set was obtained from a donor at least 40 years old with multiple myeloma.

The rearrangement uses TRBV20-1 and TRBJ1-1; TRBD1 matches at 7 bases. V dropped 0 bases and J dropped 6; count of bases not matched to a gene: 7. The germline gives CDR1 DFQATT, CDR2 SNEGSKA (reference sequence). The CDR3 spans 14 residues. In nucleotides, the CDR3 is TGCAGTGCTAGAGAGGGGACAGCCTCTTCTGAAGCTTTCTTT. This sequence encodes CSAREGTASSEAFF.

The gene calls are TRBV28 and TRBJ2-5; D uncertain. CDR3 size: 12 residues. The germline gives CDR1 MDHEN, CDR2 SYDVKM. Trimming shortened V by 2 bases and J by 6 bases, and 7 bases separated the two germline ends. The CDR3 coding sequence is TGTGCCAGCAGTTTACTGGAGCAGACCCAGTACTTC. Protein: CASSLLEQTQYF.

With regard to this clonotype: A read error is possible here, since a much larger clone lies one base away. The J gene is TRBJ1-1, the V gene TRBV5-1; D is undetermined. CDR3 size: 15 residues. Germline CDR1 SGHRS, CDR2 YFSETQ. CDR3: CTSSLGSGMNTEAFF. The CDR3 DNA is TGCACCAGCAGCTTGGGGTCGGGGATGAACACTGAAGCTTTCTTT.

Worth noting for this clonotype: A much larger clone sits a single nucleotide away, making a read error possible. The V gene is TRBV29-1, the J gene TRBJ1-1; maybe TRBD1 (6 bases). CDR1 and CDR2 from the germline V gene are SQVTM and ANQGSEA. The CDR3 spans 12 residues. The CDR3 DNA reads as TGCAGCGCTGGCGGGACACTCACTGAAGCTCTCTTT. Translating gives CSAGGTLTEALF.

In this sample, this clonotype turned up a few times. The chain uses TRBV11-2 and TRBJ2-7; weak D call: TRBD1 (7 bases). The CDR3 length is 14 residues. CDR1 is SGHAT and CDR2 is FQNNGV in the germline V gene. Trimming removed 5 bases from V and 4 bases from J, with 15 bases in between. The CDR3 DNA follows: TGTGCCAGCAGCATAGCAGGGGGGCCGTACGAGCAGTACTTC. Translation gives CASSIAGGPYEQYF.

This clonotype was counted a few times. The V gene is TRBV20-1, the J gene TRBJ1-2; no clear D. CDR1 and CDR2 (germline): DFQATT, SNEGSKA (reference sequence). V shed 3 bases and J shed 6 bases, with 20 bases lying between them. The CDR3 extends over 15 amino acids. CDR3 bases: TGCAGTGCTAGTCGGTCACCCCCTAATCATCATGGCTACACCTTC. It yields the protein CSASRSPPNHHGYTF.

This clonotype was seen repeatedly, ten times or more. The rearrangement joins TRBV20-1 to TRBJ2-6; no clear D gene. CDR1 is DFQATT, CDR2 SNEGSKA, per germline (reference sequence). This CDR3 contains 15 residues. The germline V and J ends were trimmed by 0 bases and 0 bases, with 6 bases remaining between them. CDR3 amino acids: CSARDPGSGANVLTF. CDR3 nucleotides: TGCAGTGCTAGAGATCCCGGCTCTGGGGCCAACGTCCTGACTTTC.

This clonotype was seen ten or more times. The chain links TRBV28 to TRBJ2-3; D is unclear. This CDR3 is 13 amino acids long. The ends were cut back, 7 bases at V and 2 bases at J, with 10 bases in the middle. The germline V gene encodes CDR1 MDHEN and CDR2 SYDVKM. CDR3 nucleotide sequence: TGTGCCAGCACCTTGCCGGTCACAGATACGCAGTATTTT. As protein: CASTLPVTDTQYF.

In its sample, this clonotype was seen many times. The genes are TRBV4-2 and TRBJ1-5, with D possibly matching TRBD1 (5 bases). Germline CDR1 reads LGHNA; CDR2 reads YNFKEQ. V was shortened by 4 bases and J by 7 bases, with 20 bases between the two germline ends. The CDR3 has 16 residues. The CDR3 DNA is TGTGCCAGCAGCCTCGGCCGGGACCTCAAACGGCAGCCCCAGCATTTT. It yields the protein CASSLGRDLKRQPQHF.

This clonotype was found many times. The V and J genes are TRBV9 and TRBJ1-1; D not resolved. This CDR3 is 15 amino acids long. The V gene's germline CDR1 is SGDLS and CDR2 YYNGEE. Trimming shortened V by 0 bases and J by 1 base, and 10 bases separated the two germline ends. CDR3 region: CASSVGSVENTEAFF. The CDR3 coding sequence is TGTGCCAGCAGCGTAGGAAGCGTAGAGAACACTGAAGCTTTCTTT.

The DNA of the CDR3 is TGTGCCATCTTGGGGCCTGGCCTAATGAACACTGAAGCTTTCTTT. As protein: CAILGPGLMNTEAFF. The chain has TRBV6-1 and TRBJ1-1; the D gene is possibly TRBD1 (5 bases). The CDR3 sequence is 15 residues long. Germline CDR1 is MNHNS and CDR2 is SASEGT. Between the trimmed V and J ends, which lost 10 bases and 0 bases, there was a span of 18 bases.

This clonotype was detected ten times or more. The junction departs from the called germline gene at one end, perhaps through a read error. CDR3 in DNA: TGTGCCGGCAGCTTAGGAAGGTCTGCCTACGAGCAGTACTTC. Translating it yields CAGSLGRSAYEQYF. The chain links TRBV7-6 to TRBJ2-7; no firm D call. The CDR3 sequence is 14 residues long. Per germline, CDR1 SGHVS and CDR2 FNYEAQ.

This clonotype was picked up many times. An end of the junction does not agree with germline; a read error may underlie this. CDR3 in amino acids: CSARDGRTGQYNEQLF. The CDR3 DNA reads TGCAGTGCTAGAGATGGAAGGACAGGGCAATACAATGAGCAGCTCTTC. The rearrangement links TRBV20-1 to TRBJ2-1; 8 bases line up with TRBD1. Germline assignment: CDR1 DFQATT and CDR2 SNEGSKA (reference sequence). This CDR3 has 16 residues.

This clonotype was detected a few times. The chain is built from TRBV2 and TRBJ2-5; D might be TRBD2 (5 bases). The V end was cut by 7 bases, the J end by 3 bases, with 9 bases between. CDR1 and CDR2 from the germline V gene are SNHLY and FYNNEI. The CDR3 runs 12 residues. The CDR3 spells CASNTGKETQYF. The CDR3 bases are TGTGCCAGCAATACGGGGAAAGAGACCCAGTACTTC.

This clonotype has a count of ten or more. CDR3 DNA sequence: TGTGCCAGCAGCTTACGGATTGCAACTAATGAAAAACTGTTTTTT. Translated: CASSLRIATNEKLFF. J is TRBJ1-4 and V is TRBV7-2, with D unresolved. Germline-derived CDR1 and CDR2 are SGHTA and FQGNSA. This CDR3 contains 15 residues. V lost 2 bases, J lost 0 bases, and 7 bases lay in between. Full variable domain (rest looked up from reference TRBV7-2 and TRBJ1-4): GAGVSQSPSNKVTEKGKDVELRCDPISGHTALYWYRQSLGQGLEFLIYFQGNSAPDKSGLPSDRFSAERTGGSVSTLTIQRTQQEDSAVYLCASSLRIATNEKLFFGSGTQLSVL.

As regards this clonotype: A much larger clone is a single base away; this may be a read error. This chain uses TRBV18 with TRBJ2-7; the match to TRBD1 covers 7 bases. Germline CDR1 reads KGHSH; CDR2 reads LQKENI. The CDR3 runs to 14 residues. CDR3 sequence reads: CASSVTGNPYEQHF. DNA of the CDR3: TGTGCCAGCTCAGTGACAGGGAACCCCTACGAGCAGCACTTC.

This clonotype has at least ten counts. The chain links TRBV20-1 to TRBJ2-1; 9 positions match TRBD1. CDR1 DFQATT and CDR2 SNEGSKA come from the germline V gene (reference sequence). This CDR3 is built from 15 residues. The trim removed 0 bases at V and 4 bases at J, leaving 4 bases unmatched. The CDR3 DNA reads TGCAGTGCTAGAGATCCGGACAGGGGATACAATGAGCAGTTCTTC. Residues: CSARDPDRGYNEQFF.

The chain has TRBV29-1 and TRBJ2-5; 7 bases map to TRBD1. The V gene end was trimmed by 6 bases and the J gene end by 7 bases; junction bases not matched to a gene: 17. Germline V lookup: CDR1 SQVTM, CDR2 ANQGSEA. This CDR3 comprises 15 residues. The CDR3 nucleotides read TGCAGCGTGGGAATTGGGACAGCCTTTGGGGGGACCCAGTACTTC. Encoded protein: CSVGIGTAFGGTQYF.

As for this clonotype: Since a much larger clone is just one base distant, this may be a read error. The chain carries TRBV20-1 and TRBJ1-5, with D tentatively TRBD1 (6 bases). There are 15 residues in the CDR3. V was shortened by 1 base and J by 7 bases, with 17 bases between the two germline ends. Germline V gives CDR1 DFQATT, CDR2 SNEGSKA (reference sequence). The CDR3 DNA follows: TGCAGTGCTAGAGCCAGGGGCAGGGGAGACCAGCCCCAGCATTTT. This codes for CSARARGRGDQPQHF.

This chain connects TRBV10-3 to TRBJ1-1; no firm D call. Trimming removed 10 bases at V and 1 base at J, with 7 bases between. The CDR3 length is 11 residues. Germline V gives CDR1 ENHRY, CDR2 SYGVKD. CDR3 protein: CATRENTEAFF. The CDR3 nucleotides read TGTGCCACCCGGGAGAACACTGAAGCTTTCTTT.